Sequencing of this T cell receptor beta chain was carried out in a study of T cell responses to AZD1222 COVID-19 vaccine. Overall study findings and caveats: At baseline, just 5 or 6 AZD1222 recipients tested seropositive. Spike was spanned by vaccine-associated CD4 TCRs, which were dominant at 160-218 and 743-854.

This clone appeared a few times. The antigen remains unidentified. Germline lookup yields CDR1 MNHEY and CDR2 SVGEGT. Trimming stripped 2 bases from V and 6 bases from J, with 14 bases between. CDR3 length: 14 amino acids. The repertoire was sequenced with immunoSEQ multiplex PCR; TCRdb's copy has only in-frame clones and lacks some. The profile covers approximately 140,000 clones, with about 93% appearing a single time and around 5.9% taken by the ten largest. The chain links TRBV6-2 or TRBV6-3 to TRBJ2-7; D is perhaps TRBD2 (6 bases). Sequenced here: peripheral blood, sampled on day 0 of AZD1222 vaccination. This sequence originates from an adult in good health. CDR3 nucleotide sequence: TGTGCCAGCAGTTACCTAGCGACAGCCAGCGAGCAGTACTTC. This gives the protein CASSYLATASEQYF.